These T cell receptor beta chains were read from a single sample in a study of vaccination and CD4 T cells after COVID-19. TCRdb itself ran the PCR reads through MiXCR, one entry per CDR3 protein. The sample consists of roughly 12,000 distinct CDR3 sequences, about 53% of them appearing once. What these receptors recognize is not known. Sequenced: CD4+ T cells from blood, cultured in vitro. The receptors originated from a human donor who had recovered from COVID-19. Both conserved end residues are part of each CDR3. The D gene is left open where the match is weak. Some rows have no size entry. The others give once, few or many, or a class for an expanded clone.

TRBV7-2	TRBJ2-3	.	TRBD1	CASSPDRGDTQYF	TGTGCCAGCAGCCCCGACAGGGGTGATACGCAGTATTTT
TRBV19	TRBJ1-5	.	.	CASSTGTGYHSNQPQHF	TGTGCCAGTAGTACAGGGACCGGGTACCACAGCAATCAGCCCCAGCATTTT
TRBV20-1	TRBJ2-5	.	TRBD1	CSAVNRGFRETQYF	TGCAGTGCGGTGAACAGGGGTTTTCGAGAGACCCAGTACTTC
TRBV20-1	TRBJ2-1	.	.	CSAYYNEQFF	TGCAGTGCTTACTACAATGAGCAGTTCTTC
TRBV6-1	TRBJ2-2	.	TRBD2	CASSPVGLAGVTGELFF	TGTGCCAGCAGCCCCGTGGGACTAGCGGGAGTTACCGGGGAGCTGTTTTTT
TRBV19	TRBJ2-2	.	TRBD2	CASSISSGWGGELFF	TGTGCCAGTAGTATCTCTAGCGGGTGGGGCGGGGAGCTGTTTTTT
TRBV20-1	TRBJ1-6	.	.	CSARDSQWNSPLHF	TGCAGTGCTAGAGACTCGCAGTGGAATTCACCCCTCCACTTT
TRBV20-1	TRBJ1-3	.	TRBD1	CSARTGTSSGNTIYF	TGCAGTGCTAGGACAGGGACCAGCTCTGGAAACACCATATATTTT
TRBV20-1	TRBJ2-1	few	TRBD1	CSASRRTGTGEQFF	TGCAGTGCTAGTAGGAGGACAGGGACAGGGGAGCAGTTCTTC
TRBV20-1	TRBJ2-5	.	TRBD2	CSARGTSGGQETQYF	TGCAGTGCTAGAGGTACTAGCGGGGGCCAAGAGACCCAGTACTTC
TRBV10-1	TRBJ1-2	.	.	CASSDGDGYGYTF	TGCGCCAGCAGTGACGGGGACGGCTATGGCTACACCTTC
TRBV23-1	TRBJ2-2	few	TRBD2	CASSHRDYNGELFF	TGCGCCAGCAGTCACCGGGACTATAACGGGGAGCTGTTTTTT
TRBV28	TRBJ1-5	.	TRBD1	CASSLRRQGLGKPQHF	TGTGCCAGCAGTTTACGTAGACAGGGTCTTGGAAAGCCCCAGCATTTT
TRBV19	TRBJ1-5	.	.	CASSIRVGNQPQHF	TGTGCCAGTAGTATCAGGGTTGGCAATCAGCCCCAGCATTTT
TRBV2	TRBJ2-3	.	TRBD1	CASSSGPGQGTDTQYF	TGTGCCAGCAGTTCAGGACCGGGACAGGGCACAGATACGCAGTATTTT
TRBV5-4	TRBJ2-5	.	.	CASSLAAKDLTQYF	TGTGCCAGCAGCTTAGCCGCCAAGGATCTGACCCAGTACTTC
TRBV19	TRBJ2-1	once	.	CASSMGGQGVIQYNEQFF	TGTGCCAGTAGTATGGGGGGGCAGGGGGTAATACAATACAATGAGCAGTTCTTC
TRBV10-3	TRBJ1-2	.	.	CAISVYPNYGYTF	TGTGCCATCAGTGTTTACCCTAACTATGGCTACACCTTC
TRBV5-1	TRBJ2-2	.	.	CASKGDPGTGELFF	TGCGCCAGTAAGGGGGACCCGGGCACCGGGGAGCTGTTTTTT
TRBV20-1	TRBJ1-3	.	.	CSAPKNSGNTIYF	TGCAGTGCTCCCAAAAACTCTGGAAACACCATATATTTT
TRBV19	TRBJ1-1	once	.	CASSIGPRSEAFF	TGTGCCAGTAGTATAGGGCCGAGGTCTGAAGCTTTCTTT
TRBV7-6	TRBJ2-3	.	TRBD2	CASSLSWRGRLTKDTQYF	TGTGCCAGCAGCTTAAGTTGGCGCGGGAGGTTGACAAAAGATACGCAGTATTTT
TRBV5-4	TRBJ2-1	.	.	CASSPSRSSYNEQFF	TGTGCCAGCAGCCCGAGTAGGTCGTCCTACAATGAGCAGTTCTTC
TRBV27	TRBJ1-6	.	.	CASSLGQDNSPLHF	TGTGCCAGCAGTTTAGGGCAGGATAATTCACCCCTCCACTTT
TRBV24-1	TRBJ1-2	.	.	CATSESGSYGYTF	TGTGCCACCAGTGAATCGGGGAGCTATGGCTACACCTTC
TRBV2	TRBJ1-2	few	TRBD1	CASRASGTGANGYTF	TGTGCCAGCAGAGCCTCGGGGACAGGGGCGAATGGCTACACCTTC
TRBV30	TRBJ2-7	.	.	CAWRYSVDGSYEQYF	TGTGCCTGGAGGTATTCAGTGGACGGCTCCTACGAGCAGTACTTC
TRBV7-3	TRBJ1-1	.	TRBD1	CASSPDRGPYTEAFF	TGTGCCAGCAGCCCCGACAGGGGGCCGTACACTGAAGCTTTCTTT